Below, one TCR gamma chain is given with its context. Its specificity is not known. RNA was extracted from the cells and then reverse transcribed. Pooled V-gene forward primers with one constant-region reverse primer generated the CDR3 amplicons by multiplex PCR. TCRdb redid the clone calls on the multiplex PCR reads with CATT. The repertoire holds about 6,500 gamma-chain clones, with roughly 45% as singletons. This CDR3 is 12 amino acids long. This sample is drawn from a study of Vδ1+ human thymocytes. Whole-study findings and limits: Unlike peripheral blood Vdelta1+ controls, thymic delta-chain sequences included around 21% Vdelta2 and few Vdelta3. Highly polyclonal TRG and TRD repertoires with Gaussian CDR3 length distributions appeared in thymus.

Sequencing was performed on Vdelta1+ gamma-delta thymocytes from the thymus. The sample's subset: FACS-sorted CD3+ TCRalphabeta- TCRVdelta1+ TCRVdelta2- thymocytes. No V gene was called here, but the J gene is TRGJ1 or TRGJ2. This receptor was obtained from a boy younger than two who had congenital heart surgery. CDR3 sequence (DNA): TGTGCCACCTGGGATGTTTTTTATAAGAAACTCTTT. This translates into CATWDVFYKKLF.